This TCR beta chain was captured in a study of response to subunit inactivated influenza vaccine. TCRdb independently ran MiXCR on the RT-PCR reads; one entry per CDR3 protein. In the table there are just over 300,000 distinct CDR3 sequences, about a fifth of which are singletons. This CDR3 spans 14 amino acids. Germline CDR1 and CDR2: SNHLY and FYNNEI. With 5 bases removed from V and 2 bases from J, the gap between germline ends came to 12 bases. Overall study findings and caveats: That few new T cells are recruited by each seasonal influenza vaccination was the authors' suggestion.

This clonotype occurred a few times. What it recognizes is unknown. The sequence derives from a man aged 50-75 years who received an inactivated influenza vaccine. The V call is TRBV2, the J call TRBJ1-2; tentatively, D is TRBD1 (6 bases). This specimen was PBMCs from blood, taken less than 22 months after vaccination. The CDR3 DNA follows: TGTGCCAGCAGTTCCCGGGGGGCGAACTATGGCTACACCTTC. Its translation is CASSSRGANYGYTF.